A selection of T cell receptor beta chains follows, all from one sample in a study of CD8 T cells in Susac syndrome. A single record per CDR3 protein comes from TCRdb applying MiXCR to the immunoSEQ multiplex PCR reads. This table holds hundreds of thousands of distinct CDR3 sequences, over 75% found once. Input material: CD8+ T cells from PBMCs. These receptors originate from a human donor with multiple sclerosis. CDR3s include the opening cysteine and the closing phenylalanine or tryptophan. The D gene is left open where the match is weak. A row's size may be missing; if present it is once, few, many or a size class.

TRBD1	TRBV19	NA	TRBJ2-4	CASSMARGPLGF	TGTGCCAGTAGTATGGCCAGGGGGCCCCTTGGCTTC
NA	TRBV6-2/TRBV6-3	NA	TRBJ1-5	CASSYGSAQHF	TGTGCCAGCAGTTACGGGTCGGCCCAGCATTTT
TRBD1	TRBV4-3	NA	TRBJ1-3	CASSQGQGRGNTIYF	TGCGCCAGCAGCCAAGGACAGGGTAGAGGAAACACCATATATTTT
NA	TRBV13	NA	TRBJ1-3	CASSLEFLGNTIYF	TGTGCCAGCAGCTTAGAGTTTTTGGGAAACACCATATATTTT
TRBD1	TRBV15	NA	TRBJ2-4	CATSRDRGDPKNIQYF	TGTGCCACCAGCAGGGACAGGGGGGACCCCAAAAACATTCAGTACTTC
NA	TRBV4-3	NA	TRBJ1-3	CASSQDGLGPGNTIYF	TGCGCCAGCAGCCAAGATGGCTTGGGACCTGGAAACACCATATATTTT
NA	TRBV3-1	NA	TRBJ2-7	CASSQDWGTRSSYEQYF	TGTGCCAGCAGCCAGGATTGGGGGACCAGATCTTCCTACGAGCAGTACTTC
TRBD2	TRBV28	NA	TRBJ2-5	CASGTSGGETQYF	TGTGCCAGCGGGACTAGCGGAGGGGAGACCCAGTACTTC
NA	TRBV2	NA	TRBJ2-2	CASIGTLNTGELFF	TGTGCCAGCATAGGGACTTTGAACACCGGGGAGCTGTTTTTT
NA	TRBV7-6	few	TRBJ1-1	CASSIGGGLSTEAFF	TGTGCCAGCAGCATAGGAGGAGGGCTGAGCACTGAAGCTTTCTTT